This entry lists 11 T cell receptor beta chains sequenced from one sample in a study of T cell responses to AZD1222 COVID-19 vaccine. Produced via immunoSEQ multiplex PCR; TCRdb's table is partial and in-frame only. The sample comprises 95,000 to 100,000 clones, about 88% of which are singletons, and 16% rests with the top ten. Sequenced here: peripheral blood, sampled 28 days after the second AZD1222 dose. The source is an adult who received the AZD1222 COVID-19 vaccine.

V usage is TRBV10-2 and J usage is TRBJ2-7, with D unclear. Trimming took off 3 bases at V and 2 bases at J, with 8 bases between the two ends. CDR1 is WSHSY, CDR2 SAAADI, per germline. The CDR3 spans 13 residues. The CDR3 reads CASSEGDTYEQYF. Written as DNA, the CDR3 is TGCGCCAGCAGTGAAGGAGATACCTACGAGCAGTACTTC.

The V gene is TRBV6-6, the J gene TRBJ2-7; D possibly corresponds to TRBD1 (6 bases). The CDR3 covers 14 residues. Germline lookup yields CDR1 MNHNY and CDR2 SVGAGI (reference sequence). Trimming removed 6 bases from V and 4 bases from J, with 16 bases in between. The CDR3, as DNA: TGTGCCAGCAGCGGAAAGGGACAACTGTACGAGCAGTACTTC. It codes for CASSGKGQLYEQYF.

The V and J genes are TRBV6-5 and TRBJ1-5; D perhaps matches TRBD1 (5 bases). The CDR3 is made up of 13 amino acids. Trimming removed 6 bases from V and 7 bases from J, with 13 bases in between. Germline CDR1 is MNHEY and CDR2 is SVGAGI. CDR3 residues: CASRRGFGQPQHF. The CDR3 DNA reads TGTGCCAGCAGACGGGGCTTTGGGCAGCCCCAGCATTTT.

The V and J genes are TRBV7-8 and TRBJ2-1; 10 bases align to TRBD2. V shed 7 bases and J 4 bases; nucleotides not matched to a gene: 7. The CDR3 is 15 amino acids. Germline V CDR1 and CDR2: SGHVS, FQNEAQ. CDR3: CASIPGTSEYNEQFF. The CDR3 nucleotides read TGTGCCAGCATCCCGGGGACTAGCGAATACAATGAGCAGTTCTTC. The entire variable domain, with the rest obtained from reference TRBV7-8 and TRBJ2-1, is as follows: GAGVSQSPRYKVAKRGQDVALRCDPISGHVSLFWYQQALGQGPEFLTYFQNEAQLDKSGLPSDRFFAERPEGSVSTLKIQRTQQEDSAVYLCASIPGTSEYNEQFFGPGTRLTVL.

The CDR3 nucleotides read TGTGCCAGCACCCAGGTAGGGAATCAGCCCCAGCATTTT. It specifies CASTQVGNQPQHF. This rearrangement joins TRBV2 to TRBJ1-5; D ambiguous. Trimming took 7 bases from V and 4 from J, leaving 11 bases between them. CDR1 SNHLY and CDR2 FYNNEI come from the germline V gene. The CDR3 loop spans 13 amino acids.

CDR3 coding DNA: TGTGCCAGCAGCTTAGATCGGGGGGCCAACTATGGCTACACCTTC. Protein sequence: CASSLDRGANYGYTF. The chain carries TRBV7-6 and TRBJ1-2; the D gene is possibly TRBD1 (6 bases). CDR3 length: 15 residues. The V and J ends lost 1 base and 2 bases respectively, with 11 bases between them. Germline CDR1 is SGHVS and CDR2 is FNYEAQ.

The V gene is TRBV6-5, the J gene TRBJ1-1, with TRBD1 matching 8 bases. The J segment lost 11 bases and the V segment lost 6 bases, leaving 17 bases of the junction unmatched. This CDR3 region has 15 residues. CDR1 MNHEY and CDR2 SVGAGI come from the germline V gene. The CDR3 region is CASSSPFGQGRSAFF. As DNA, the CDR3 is TGTGCCAGCAGCAGTCCTTTCGGACAGGGCAGATCTGCTTTCTTT.

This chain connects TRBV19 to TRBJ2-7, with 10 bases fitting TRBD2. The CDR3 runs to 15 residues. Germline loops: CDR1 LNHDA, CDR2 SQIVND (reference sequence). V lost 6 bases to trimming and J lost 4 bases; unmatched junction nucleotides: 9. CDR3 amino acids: CASRILAGEGYEQYF. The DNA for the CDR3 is TGTGCCAGTAGGATCCTAGCGGGAGAAGGTTACGAGCAGTACTTC.

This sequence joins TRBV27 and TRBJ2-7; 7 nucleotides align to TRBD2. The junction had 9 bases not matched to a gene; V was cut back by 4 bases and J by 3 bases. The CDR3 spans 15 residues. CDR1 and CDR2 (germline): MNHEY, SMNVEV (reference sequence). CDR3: CASSWGGGTVYEQYF. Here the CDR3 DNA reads TGTGCCAGCAGTTGGGGGGGAGGGACGGTCTACGAGCAGTACTTC.

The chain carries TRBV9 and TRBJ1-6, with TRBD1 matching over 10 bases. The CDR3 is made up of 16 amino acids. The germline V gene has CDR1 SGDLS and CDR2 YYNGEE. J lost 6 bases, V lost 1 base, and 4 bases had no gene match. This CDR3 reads CASSVTGTGVNSPLHF. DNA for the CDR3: TGTGCCAGCAGCGTAACCGGGACAGGGGTTAATTCACCCCTCCACTTT.

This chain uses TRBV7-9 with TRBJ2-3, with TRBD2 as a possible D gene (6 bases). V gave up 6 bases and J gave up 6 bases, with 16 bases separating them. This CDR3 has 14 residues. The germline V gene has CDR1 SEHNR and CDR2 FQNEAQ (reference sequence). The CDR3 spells CASSGTAKRDTQYF. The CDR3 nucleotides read TGTGCCAGCAGTGGGACTGCCAAACGGGATACGCAGTATTTT.